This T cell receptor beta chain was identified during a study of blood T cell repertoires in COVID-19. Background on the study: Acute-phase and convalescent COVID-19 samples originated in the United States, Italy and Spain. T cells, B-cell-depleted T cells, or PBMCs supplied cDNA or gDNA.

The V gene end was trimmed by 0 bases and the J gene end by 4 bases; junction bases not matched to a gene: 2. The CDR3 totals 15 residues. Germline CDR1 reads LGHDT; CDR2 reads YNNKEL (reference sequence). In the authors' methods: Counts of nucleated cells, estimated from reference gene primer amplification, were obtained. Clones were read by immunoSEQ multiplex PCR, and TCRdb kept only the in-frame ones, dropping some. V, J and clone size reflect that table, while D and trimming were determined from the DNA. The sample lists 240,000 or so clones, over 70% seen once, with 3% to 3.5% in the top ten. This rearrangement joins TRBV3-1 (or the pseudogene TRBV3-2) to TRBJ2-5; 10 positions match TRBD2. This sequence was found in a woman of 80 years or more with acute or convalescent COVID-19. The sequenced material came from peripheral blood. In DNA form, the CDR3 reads TGTGCCAGCAGCCAAGAGCCTAGCGGGAGAGAGACCCAGTACTTC. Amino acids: CASSQEPSGRETQYF.